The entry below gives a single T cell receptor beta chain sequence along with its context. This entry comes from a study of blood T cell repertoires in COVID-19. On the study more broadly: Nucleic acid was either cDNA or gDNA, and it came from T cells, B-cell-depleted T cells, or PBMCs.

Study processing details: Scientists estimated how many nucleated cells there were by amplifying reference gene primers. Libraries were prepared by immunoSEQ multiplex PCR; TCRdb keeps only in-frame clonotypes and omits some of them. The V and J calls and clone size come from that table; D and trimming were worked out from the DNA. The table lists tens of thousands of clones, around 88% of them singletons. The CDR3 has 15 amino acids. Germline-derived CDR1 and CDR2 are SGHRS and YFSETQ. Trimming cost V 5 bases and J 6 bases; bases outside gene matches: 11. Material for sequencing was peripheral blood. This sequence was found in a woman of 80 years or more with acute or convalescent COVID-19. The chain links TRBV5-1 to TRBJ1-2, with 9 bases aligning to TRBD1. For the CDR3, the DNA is TGCGCCAGCAGACCGGGACAGGGCTTCGGGGATGGCTACACCTTC. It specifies CASRPGQGFGDGYTF.